A single sample gave rise to the 4 T cell receptor beta chains below, sequenced in a study of CD8 T cells in ankylosing spondylitis (dated by TCRdb to about 2017). The library came from 5' RACE. Sequencing was performed on an Illumina HiSeq 2500. In TCRdb, the public reads were trimmed at Q25 with fastp and aligned with MiXCR, with productive beta chains retained. One record per CDR3 amino acid sequence lists the most common genes and DNA. The sample table records hundreds of thousands of distinct CDR3 sequences; approximately 8.4% of these occur just once. The ten top clones hold 4% to 5% of the sample. Sequences were obtained from blood, either unsorted or a sorted T cell fraction (not recorded which). Source of these receptors: a female donor with ankylosing spondylitis or in good health (not recorded which).

This rearrangement joins TRBV29-1 to TRBJ1-2, with D maybe TRBD1 (5 bases). V lost 7 bases and J 8 bases, leaving 17 bases between the germline ends. The CDR3 loop spans 12 amino acids. The germline CDR1 and CDR2 sequences are SQVTM and ANQGSEA. CDR3 protein: CSAGGAQSGYTF. In DNA, the CDR3 is TGCAGCGCCGGAGGGGCCCAAAGCGGCTACACCTTC.

In its sample, this clonotype was seen a few times. This rearrangement joins TRBV4-3 to TRBJ1-2; possibly TRBD1 for D (5 bases). V lost 3 bases and J lost 8, with 16 bases in between. The CDR3 consists of 14 residues. From germline, CDR1 is LGHNA and CDR2 YSLEER. CDR3 in DNA: TGCGCCAGCAGCCACGCCTCGGGGCAGGGCGGCTACACCTTC. Translated: CASSHASGQGGYTF.

The table lists this clonotype with many counts. This sequence joins TRBV6-2 or TRBV6-3 and TRBJ2-3; D uncertain. The germline V gene has CDR1 MNHEY and CDR2 SVGEGT. Trimming stripped 2 bases from V and 4 bases from J, with 4 bases between. The CDR3 totals 12 residues. DNA of the CDR3: TGTGCCAGCAGTTACGGATCAGATACGCAGTATTTT. Translated, it gives CASSYGSDTQYF.

Ten or more counts support this clonotype. The chain combines TRBV3-1 with TRBJ2-1, with 7 bases aligning to TRBD2. V lost 4 bases, J lost 7 bases, and 7 bases stayed unmatched. Germline lookup yields CDR1 LGHDT and CDR2 YNNKEL (reference sequence). The CDR3 sequence is 14 residues long. As DNA, the CDR3 is TGTGCCAGCAGCCTGCCCTCGGGAGGTAATGAGCAGTTCTTC. Protein sequence: CASSLPSGGNEQFF.